This T cell receptor beta chain is drawn from a study of pediatric ulcerative colitis. Germline CDR1 MGHRA, CDR2 YSYEKL. CDR3 size: 14 residues. With V trimmed by 4 bases and J by 4 bases, 5 bases remained unmatched. Method: immunoSEQ multiplex PCR; TCRdb's copy keeps in-frame clones and lacks some. The sample includes roughly 64,000 clones, roughly 90% of them seen just once. Points on this clone: The antigen is not known.

Findings and limits, study-wide: A couple of patients' blood samples yielded substantially fewer templates. Blood-rectal clonal overlap within each person was significantly higher in ulcerative colitis patients than controls.

The material sequenced was blood. This clonotype originated in a boy aged 5 to 17 with severe ulcerative colitis. The chain combines TRBV4-1 with TRBJ2-5, with TRBD1 matching 8 bases. The CDR3 DNA reads TGCGCCAGCAGCCGGACAGGGCCAGGAGAGACCCAGTACTTC. Its translation: CASSRTGPGETQYF.